This T cell receptor beta chain was captured in a study of blood T cells in healthy people across ages. Only a few counts were recorded for this clonotype. What it binds is not known. Germline-derived CDR1 and CDR2 are MNHEY and SVGAGI. The CDR3 extends over 17 amino acids. V shed 0 bases and J shed 1 base, with 10 bases lying between them. Study-wide points: Estimates of total diversity, which came from one million sequenced T cells, were considered to be underestimates.

Using a J-beta primer mix together with a sample-barcoded 5' primer, a second PCR was run for about 7 to 12 cycles. TCRdb processed the 5' RACE reads anew with MiXCR; each CDR3 protein has one entry. The sample has roughly 680,000 distinct CDR3 sequences, about 21% seen once. The clonotype was recovered from a man in his 70s in good health. Sequencing was performed on blood. The chain uses TRBV6-5 and TRBJ2-6, with TRBD1 as a possible D gene (5 bases). The DNA of the CDR3 is TGTGCCAGCAGTTACTCGCCAAGGGGTTCTGGGGCCAACGTCCTGACTTTC. Translated, it gives CASSYSPRGSGANVLTF.